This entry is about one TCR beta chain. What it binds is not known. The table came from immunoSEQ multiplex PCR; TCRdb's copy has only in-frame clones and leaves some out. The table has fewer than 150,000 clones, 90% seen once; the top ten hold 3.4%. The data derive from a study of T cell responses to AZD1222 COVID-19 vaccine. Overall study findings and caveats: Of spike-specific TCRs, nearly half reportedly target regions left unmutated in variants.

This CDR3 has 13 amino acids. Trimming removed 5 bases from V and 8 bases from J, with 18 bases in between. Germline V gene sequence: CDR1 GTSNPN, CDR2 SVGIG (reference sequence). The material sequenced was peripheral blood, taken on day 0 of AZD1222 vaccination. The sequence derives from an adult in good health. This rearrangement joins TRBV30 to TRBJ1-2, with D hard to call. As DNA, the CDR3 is TGTGCCTGGGGAGTTAGAATGTTCGGGGGCTACACCTTC. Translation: CAWGVRMFGGYTF.